The 30 T cell receptor beta chains presented below share a single source sample, sequenced in a study of blood T cell dynamics during melanoma immunotherapy. TCRdb's table, derived via immunoSEQ multiplex PCR, lists solely in-frame clones and lacks some. This sample carries 14,000 to 15,000 clones, around nine tenths of them seen once, and the ten largest clones take approximately 8.1%. Regarding time point: week 3, after first cycle of checkpoint inhibitor. Sample: blood, taken from a patient treated with checkpoint blockade. The source of these receptors is a human donor with melanoma.

This sequence joins TRBV5-4 and TRBJ2-1; tentatively, D is TRBD2 (5 bases). With 9 bases removed from V and 5 bases from J, the gap between germline ends came to 12 bases. This CDR3 contains 12 residues. The germline V gene encodes CDR1 SGHNT and CDR2 YYREEE (reference sequence). The CDR3: CAIQRVNNEQFF. The CDR3 nucleotides are TGTGCCATCCAGAGGGTCAACAATGAGCAGTTCTTC.

V is TRBV6-6 and J is TRBJ2-1; D might be TRBD2 (5 bases). Trimming shortened V by 6 bases and J by 9 bases, and 12 bases separated the two germline ends. Germline loops: CDR1 MNHNY, CDR2 SVGAGI (reference sequence). There are 12 residues in the CDR3. The CDR3 reads CASRPSYPEQFF. For the CDR3, the DNA is TGTGCCAGCAGACCTAGCTACCCTGAGCAGTTCTTC.

V gene TRBV7-2 combines with J gene TRBJ1-5; 8 positions agree with TRBD1. The CDR3 has 16 residues. The germline CDR1 and CDR2 sequences are SGHTA and FQGNSA. Trimming cost V 5 bases and J 3 bases; bases outside gene matches: 9. CDR3 region: CASSPRRDRNNQPQHF. In DNA form, the CDR3 reads TGTGCCAGCAGCCCTAGGCGGGACAGGAACAATCAGCCCCAGCATTTT.

As DNA, the CDR3 is TGTGCCAGCAGCTCCGGACAGGGGGAAAACATTCAGTACTTC. Its translation is CASSSGQGENIQYF. This chain joins TRBV6-6 and TRBJ2-4, with 10 bases that match TRBD1. The CDR3 spans 14 residues. V gave up 6 bases and J gave up 5 bases; unmatched junction bases: 4. Germline-derived CDR1 and CDR2 are MNHNY and SVGAGI (reference sequence).

This clone was detected a few times. The rearrangement links TRBV18 to TRBJ2-5; no firm D call. The CDR3 runs 14 residues. V lost 4 bases, J lost 1 base, and 10 bases lay in between. Germline CDR1 is KGHSH and CDR2 is LQKENI. CDR3 sequence (DNA): TGTGCCAGCTCACGCGGATCCCTCCAAGAGACCCAGTACTTC. Amino acid sequence: CASSRGSLQETQYF.

V gene TRBV6-6 combines with J gene TRBJ1-2, with D possibly being TRBD1 (5 bases). This CDR3 has 16 amino acids. Trimming took 5 bases from V and 4 from J, leaving 20 bases between them. Germline values: CDR1 MNHNY, CDR2 SVGAGI (reference sequence). CDR3 residues: CASSQQEPGPFYGYTF. The CDR3 bases are TGTGCCAGCAGTCAACAGGAGCCAGGACCCTTCTATGGCTACACCTTC.

The chain has TRBV7-8 and TRBJ1-6, with TRBD1 matching 7 bases. There are 14 residues in the CDR3. Trimming cost V 2 bases and J 10 bases; bases outside gene matches: 5. Germline V lookup: CDR1 SGHVS, CDR2 FQNEAQ. Here the CDR3 DNA reads TGTGCCAGCAGCTTACGACAGGGAGGGTCACCCCTCCACTTT. Protein: CASSLRQGGSPLHF.

V and J are TRBV2 and TRBJ2-5, with a weak D call TRBD1 (6 bases). The V end was cut by 2 bases, the J end by 6 bases, with 13 bases between. Per germline, CDR1 SNHLY and CDR2 FYNNEI. This CDR3 region has 14 residues. CDR3 coding DNA: TGTGCCAGCAGTGAAAACCTAGGGGGAAAGACCCAGTACTTC. Amino acid sequence: CASSENLGGKTQYF.

The rearrangement uses TRBV28 and TRBJ1-2; D might be TRBD1 (5 bases). V lost 2 bases and J lost 1, with 20 bases in between. The CDR3 loop spans 18 amino acids. CDR1 is MDHEN and CDR2 is SYDVKM in the germline V gene. The CDR3, as DNA: TGTGCCAGCAGTTTAAAGGTGCGGGGCCTTCTGGGTAACTATGGCTACACCTTC. Translating it yields CASSLKVRGLLGNYGYTF.

The rearrangement uses TRBV5-1 and TRBJ2-2; D call uncertain. CDR3 length: 13 amino acids. V was clipped by 0 bases and J by 5 bases, with 5 bases between them. Germline-derived CDR1 and CDR2 are SGHRS and YFSETQ. CDR3 DNA: TGCGCCAGCAGCTTGGATTTTACCGGGGAGCTGTTTTTT. Amino acids: CASSLDFTGELFF.

This clone was found a few times. As DNA, the CDR3 is TGTGCCAGCAGAGAACAGGGAAACTATGGCTACACCTTC. Residues: CASREQGNYGYTF. This chain uses TRBV6-1 with TRBJ1-2, with D possibly matching TRBD1 (6 bases). The V end lost 6 bases, the J end lost 2 bases, and 10 bases lay between the germline ends. This CDR3 has 13 amino acids. Germline V gives CDR1 MNHNS, CDR2 SASEGT.

The chain uses TRBV6-1 and TRBJ2-3; D perhaps matches TRBD1 (6 bases). The V end lost 3 bases, the J end lost 7 bases, and 17 bases lay between the germline ends. Germline CDR1 reads MNHNS; CDR2 reads SASEGT. The CDR3 sequence is 15 residues long. CDR3 nucleotide sequence: TGTGCCAGCAGTGATACTTACAGGGACGAGCATACGCAGTATTTT. Translated, it gives CASSDTYRDEHTQYF.

This clone has only one observation. The chain carries TRBV20-1 and TRBJ1-2, with unresolved D. The CDR3 sequence is 11 residues long. CDR1 and CDR2 (germline): DFQATT, SNEGSKA (reference sequence). V lost 2 bases to trimming and J lost 2 bases, with 3 bases between them. The CDR3 region has the DNA TGCAGTGCTAGACAGAACTATGGCTACACCTTC. It translates to CSARQNYGYTF.

The chain combines TRBV7-3 with TRBJ2-5, with D unclear. The CDR3 covers 13 residues. Trimming removed 2 bases from V and 2 bases from J, with 6 bases in between. The germline CDR1 and CDR2 sequences are SGHTA and FQGTGA. The DNA of the CDR3 is TGTGCCAGCAGCTTACAGTGGCAAGAGACCCAGTACTTC. As protein: CASSLQWQETQYF.

The CDR3 spells CASAGQGVSEQYF. DNA for the CDR3: TGTGCCTCCGCCGGACAGGGAGTTTCCGAGCAGTACTTC. This chain joins TRBV7-2 and TRBJ2-7, with 8 bases aligning to TRBD1. Germline trimming cut 11 bases from V and 6 bases from J; bases unmatched to any gene: 12. CDR1 and CDR2 (germline): SGHTA, FQGNSA. The CDR3 runs 13 residues.

This chain joins TRBV7-2 and TRBJ2-3; maybe TRBD2 (5 bases). There are 16 residues in the CDR3. Trimming removed 1 base from V and 4 bases from J, with 15 bases in between. Germline V CDR1 and CDR2: SGHTA, FQGNSA. The CDR3 spells CASSLGIRLAPDTQYF. CDR3 nucleotides: TGTGCCAGCAGCTTAGGAATAAGGCTAGCCCCAGATACGCAGTATTTT.

The V and J genes are TRBV15 and TRBJ2-3; no firm D call. The germline CDR1 and CDR2 sequences are LNHNV and YYDKDF (reference sequence). This CDR3 is built from 14 residues. V gave up 10 bases and J gave up 6 bases, with 20 bases separating them. The CDR3 DNA reads as TGTGCCAACCTATACCGGGCCCCCTTCGATACGCAGTATTTT. Encoded protein: CANLYRAPFDTQYF.

The chain links TRBV9 to TRBJ1-3; no firm D call. V was pared by 4 bases and J by 2 bases, with 13 bases between. The CDR3 runs to 15 residues. CDR1 is SGDLS, CDR2 YYNGEE, per germline. CDR3 DNA: TGTGCCAGCAGCCCCTCCGTGGTAGCTGGAAACACCATATATTTT. It encodes CASSPSVVAGNTIYF.

A remark on this clone: The same CDR3 also results from other DNA sequences found in this sample. V and J are TRBV9 and TRBJ1-2; tentatively, D is TRBD1 (5 bases). This CDR3 is 12 amino acids long. Germline CDR1 and CDR2: SGDLS and YYNGEE. V was pared by 4 bases and J by 8 bases, with 12 bases between. This CDR3 reads CASSPSKGGYTF. DNA of the CDR3: TGTGCCAGCAGCCCGTCGAAGGGGGGCTACACCTTC.

CDR3 protein: CASSVGRDYEQYF. CDR3 nucleotide sequence: TGTGCCAGCAGTGTTGGCAGGGACTACGAGCAGTACTTC. V gene TRBV6-1 combines with J gene TRBJ2-7, with a weak D call TRBD1 (5 bases). V was cut by 4 bases and J by 3 bases, with 10 bases left in between. The CDR3 has 13 residues. CDR1 and CDR2 from the germline V gene are MNHNS and SASEGT.

The chain is built from TRBV19 and TRBJ1-4; D gene uncertain. V was cut by 5 bases and J by 5 bases, with 15 bases left in between. CDR3 length: 15 residues. Germline loops: CDR1 LNHDA, CDR2 SQIVND (reference sequence). CDR3 DNA: TGTGCCAGTAGTCTGGGAGATGTCGGCAATGAAAAACTGTTTTTT. Translation: CASSLGDVGNEKLFF.

This clone came up once. V and J are TRBV29-1 and TRBJ2-5, with a tentative D call TRBD1 (6 bases). The V end was cut by 0 bases, the J end by 4 bases, with 12 bases between. CDR3 length equals 14 residues. Germline V gene sequence: CDR1 SQVTM, CDR2 ANQGSEA. For the CDR3, the DNA is TGCAGCGTTGAAGACCCCCAGGGGAGAGAGACCCAGTACTTC. Its translation is CSVEDPQGRETQYF.

This clone was counted a single time. The J gene is TRBJ2-5, the V gene TRBV9; the match to TRBD1 covers 10 bases. Per the germline V gene, CDR1 is SGDLS and CDR2 is YYNGEE. The junction had 5 bases not matched to a gene; V was cut back by 3 bases and J by 0 bases. The CDR3 has 16 amino acids. The CDR3 DNA is TGTGCCAGCAGCGCGACAGGGGGCGCGTACCAAGAGACCCAGTACTTC. Translated: CASSATGGAYQETQYF.

This clone turned up a few times. The V and J genes are TRBV5-1 and TRBJ2-2, with D unclear. Germline V gene lookup returns CDR1 SGHRS and CDR2 YFSETQ. Trimming stripped 2 bases from V and 8 bases from J, with 7 bases between. The CDR3 is 12 amino acids. The CDR3 DNA sequence: TGCGCCAGCAGCTTCTTGGAAGGGGAGCTGTTTTTT. This gives the protein CASSFLEGELFF.

This chain uses TRBV4-2 with TRBJ2-1, with 7 bases identical to TRBD2. V shed 4 bases and J 7 bases; nucleotides not matched to a gene: 19. This CDR3 has 18 amino acids. Germline V lookup: CDR1 LGHNA, CDR2 YNFKEQ. CDR3 protein: CASSLPRGASGAGNEQFF. CDR3 coding DNA: TGTGCCAGCAGCCTCCCGAGGGGCGCTAGCGGAGCTGGGAATGAGCAGTTCTTC.

This chain links TRBV7-9 with TRBJ1-1, with a tentative D call TRBD1 (5 bases). The CDR3 loop spans 14 amino acids. The germline V gene has CDR1 SEHNR and CDR2 FQNEAQ (reference sequence). The germline V and J ends were trimmed by 1 base and 0 bases, with 6 bases remaining between them. The CDR3 sequence is CASSLGGVNTEAFF. The CDR3 region has the DNA TGTGCCAGCAGCTTAGGAGGGGTGAACACTGAAGCTTTCTTT. The entire variable domain, with the rest obtained from reference TRBV7-9 and TRBJ1-1, is as follows: DTGVSQNPRHKITKRGQNVTFRCDPISEHNRLYWYRQTLGQGPEFLTYFQNEAQLEKSRLLSDRFSAERPKGSFSTLEIQRTEQGDSAMYLCASSLGGVNTEAFFGQGTRLTVV.

The chain is built from TRBV29-1 and TRBJ2-7, with 7 bases identical to TRBD2. In germline, CDR1 is SQVTM, CDR2 ANQGSEA. This CDR3 contains 12 residues. Trimming cost V 7 bases and J 5 bases; bases outside gene matches: 8. The CDR3 region is CSGGAGENEQYF. The CDR3 nucleotides are TGCAGCGGAGGCGCGGGGGAGAACGAGCAGTACTTC.

The gene calls are TRBV28 and TRBJ2-7; possibly TRBD1 or TRBD2 for D (5 bases each). CDR1 is MDHEN and CDR2 is SYDVKM in the germline V gene. Trimming took off 6 bases at V and 1 base at J, with 16 bases between the two ends. This CDR3 spans 15 amino acids. CDR3 protein: CASSDGTPRSYEQYF. The CDR3 DNA is TGTGCCAGCAGCGATGGGACCCCCAGGTCCTACGAGCAGTACTTC.

The CDR3 reads CASLRDRNSPLHF. In DNA form, the CDR3 reads TGTGCCAGCCTAAGAGACAGGAATTCACCCCTCCACTTT. V and J are TRBV19 and TRBJ1-6; D is possibly TRBD1 (6 bases). Trimming removed 9 bases from V and 7 bases from J, with 13 bases in between. Germline V gene lookup returns CDR1 LNHDA and CDR2 SQIVND (reference sequence). This CDR3 region has 13 residues.

The V call is TRBV27, the J call TRBJ1-1; D gene uncertain. The germline V gene encodes CDR1 MNHEY and CDR2 SMNVEV (reference sequence). There are 15 residues in the CDR3. Trimming took off 5 bases at V and 3 bases at J, with 16 bases between the two ends. The CDR3 reads CASSARGQADTEAFF. In DNA form, the CDR3 reads TGTGCCAGCAGTGCCCGTGGGCAGGCGGACACTGAAGCTTTCTTT.